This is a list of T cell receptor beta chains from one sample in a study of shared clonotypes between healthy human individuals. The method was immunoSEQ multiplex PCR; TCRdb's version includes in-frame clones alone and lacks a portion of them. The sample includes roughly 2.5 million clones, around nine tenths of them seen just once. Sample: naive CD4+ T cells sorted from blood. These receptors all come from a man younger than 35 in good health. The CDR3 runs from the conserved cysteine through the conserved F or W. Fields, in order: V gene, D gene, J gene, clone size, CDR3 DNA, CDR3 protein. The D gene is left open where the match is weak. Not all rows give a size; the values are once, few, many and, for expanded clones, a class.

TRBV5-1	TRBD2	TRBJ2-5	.	TGCGCCAGCACTAGCGGGGGGGCCGGGGAGACCCAGTACTTC	CASTSGGAGETQYF
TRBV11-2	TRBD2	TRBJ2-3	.	TGTGCCAGCAGCTCCGCCCGACTAGCGGGGGGTCGGGATACGCAGTATTTT	CASSSARLAGGRDTQYF
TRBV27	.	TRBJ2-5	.	TGTGCCAGCAGTTTAAAGGTGGGGGATCCAACGCAAGAGACCCAGTACTTC	CASSLKVGDPTQETQYF
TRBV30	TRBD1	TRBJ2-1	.	TGTGCCTGGGGGGACAGCGGATACAATGAGCAGTTCTTC	CAWGDSGYNEQFF
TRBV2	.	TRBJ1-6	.	TGTGCCAGCAGTGAAGGTTCACCCCTCCACTTT	CASSEGSPLHF
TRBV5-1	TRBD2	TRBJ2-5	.	TGCGCCAGCAGAAAGGGGTTAGCGGGAGGCAGGGAGACCCAGTACTTC	CASRKGLAGGRETQYF
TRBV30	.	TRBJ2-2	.	TGTGCCTGGAGTGTACTTGCGGGGATATATAACGGGGAGCTGTTTTTT	CAWSVLAGIYNGELFF
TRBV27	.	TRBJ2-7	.	TGTGCCAGCAGTGGCAAGGGCCCCTACTACGAGCAGTACTTC	CASSGKGPYYEQYF
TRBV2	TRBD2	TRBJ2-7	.	TGTGCCAGCAGTGAAATGGGACTAGGCGCTTGGGTGCAGTACTTC	CASSEMGLGAWVQYF
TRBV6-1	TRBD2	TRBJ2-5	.	TGTGCCAGCAAGGCGGGGGGTGGGGAGACCCAGTACTTC	CASKAGGGETQYF
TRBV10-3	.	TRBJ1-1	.	TGTGCCATCAGTGAGTCTGAGCTGAACACTGAAGCTTTCTTT	CAISESELNTEAFF
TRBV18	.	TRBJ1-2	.	TGTGCCAGCTCACCCGTCGGGGGGCCGGACTATGGCTACACCTTC	CASSPVGGPDYGYTF
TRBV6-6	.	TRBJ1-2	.	TGTGCCAGCAGTTACCTACCCGACGTATCTAACTATGGCTACACCTTC	CASSYLPDVSNYGYTF
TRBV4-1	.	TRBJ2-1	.	TGCGCCAGCAGCCAAGATAGGGGGGAGGTCTACAATGAGCAGTTCTTC	CASSQDRGEVYNEQFF
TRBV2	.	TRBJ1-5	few	TGTGCCAGCAGACAGGGCGGTAGCCAGCCCCAGCATTTT	CASRQGGSQPQHF
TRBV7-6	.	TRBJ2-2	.	TGTGCCAGCAGCCGAATAGAACTTGACACCGGGGAGCTGTTTTTT	CASSRIELDTGELFF
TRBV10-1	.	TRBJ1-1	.	TGCGCCAGCAGACAGGAGAACACTGAAGCTTTCTTT	CASRQENTEAFF
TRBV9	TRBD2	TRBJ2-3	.	TGTGCCAGCCGCGGGGTAGGGCTAGCGGGGGGGCCGACAGATACGCAGTATTTT	CASRGVGLAGGPTDTQYF
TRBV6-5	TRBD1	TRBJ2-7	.	TGTGCCAGCAGTTACCGGACAGGGTACTACGAGCAGTACTTC	CASSYRTGYYEQYF
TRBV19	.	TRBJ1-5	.	TGTGCCAGTAGTATAAGACCAGGGATACGGAATCAGCCCCAGCATTTT	CASSIRPGIRNQPQHF
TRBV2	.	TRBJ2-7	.	TGTGCCAGCAATCAACAGGTCTCCTACGAGCAGTACTTC	CASNQQVSYEQYF
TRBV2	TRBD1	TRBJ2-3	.	TGTGCCTGTGGGGGGGACAGGGCATCAGATACGCAGTATTTT	CACGGDRASDTQYF
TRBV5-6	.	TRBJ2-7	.	TGTGCCAGCAGCTTATCGGGGCGATACTACGAGCAGTACTTC	CASSLSGRYYEQYF
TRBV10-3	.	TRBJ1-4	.	TGTGCCATCAGTGAGTCCGGGGCAACTAATGAAAAACTGTTTTTT	CAISESGATNEKLFF
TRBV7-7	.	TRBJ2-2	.	TGTGCTAGCAGCTTAGACGGTGGCGGGGAGCTGTTTTTT	CASSLDGGGELFF
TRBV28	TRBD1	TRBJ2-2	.	TGTGCCAGCAGTTTTGGGGACAGGGTCTCCGGGGAGCTGTTTTTT	CASSFGDRVSGELFF
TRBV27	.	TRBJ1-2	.	TGTGCCAGCAGGGCTGTCAGCTCTTCTGCGTCCTATGGCTACACCTTC	CASRAVSSSASYGYTF
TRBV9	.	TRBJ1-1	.	TGTGCCAGCAGCTCCTGGTTGGAGGGCCCGAACACTGAAGCTTTCTTT	CASSSWLEGPNTEAFF
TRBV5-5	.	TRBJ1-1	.	TGTGCCAGCAGTCCCGGGACGGCGAACACTGAAGCTTTCTTT	CASSPGTANTEAFF
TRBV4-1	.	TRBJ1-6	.	TGCGCCAGCAGCCAAGAGGTATCAGGCCGGGGCCCCCTCCACTTT	CASSQEVSGRGPLHF
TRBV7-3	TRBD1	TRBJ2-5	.	TGTGCCAGCAGCTTCCAGGGGGCGCGTGAGACCCAGTACTTC	CASSFQGARETQYF
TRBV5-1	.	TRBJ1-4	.	TGCGCCAGCAGCTTGCGAGGGAGGGATAATGAAAAACTGTTTTTT	CASSLRGRDNEKLFF
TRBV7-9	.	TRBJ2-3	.	TGTGCCAGCAGCTTAGACGCTTTCAGCACAGATACGCAGTATTTT	CASSLDAFSTDTQYF
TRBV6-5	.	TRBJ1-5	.	TGTGCCAGCAGCTCACAACAGGGTTACAATCAGCCCCAGCATTTT	CASSSQQGYNQPQHF
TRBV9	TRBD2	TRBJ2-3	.	TGTGCCAGCAGCGTAGCGGGGGGTATGGATACGCAGTATTTT	CASSVAGGMDTQYF
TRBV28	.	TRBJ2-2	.	TGTGCCAGCAGTTTGGTACAAAGCACCGGGGAGCTGTTTTTT	CASSLVQSTGELFF
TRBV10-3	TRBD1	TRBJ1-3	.	TGTGCCATCAGGGGATGGGACAGACAGGGAAACACCATATATTTT	CAIRGWDRQGNTIYF
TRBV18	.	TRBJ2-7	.	TGTGCCAGCTCAGCCCGGGACGACAGCTCCTACGAGCAGTACTTC	CASSARDDSSYEQYF
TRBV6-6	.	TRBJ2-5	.	TGTGCCAGCAGCCCCGACGGCCTTGGCCAAGAGACCCAGTACTTC	CASSPDGLGQETQYF
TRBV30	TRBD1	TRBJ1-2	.	TGTGCCTGCCCGGGACAGGGGGCGCTTGGCTACACCTTC	CACPGQGALGYTF
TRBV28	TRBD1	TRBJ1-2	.	TGTGCCAGCAGTTTTCCGGGACAGGGTTTTAGGGGCTACACCTTC	CASSFPGQGFRGYTF
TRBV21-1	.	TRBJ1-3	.	TGTGCCAGCAGCAAAGTACAGGAGGGAAACACCATATATTTT	CASSKVQEGNTIYF
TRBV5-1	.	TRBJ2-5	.	TGCGCCAGCAGCTCGGGCGGGGAGACCCAGTACTTC	CASSSGGETQYF
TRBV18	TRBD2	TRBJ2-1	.	TGTGCCAGCTCACGAGCGGGATTAGACAGTGAGCAGTTCTTC	CASSRAGLDSEQFF
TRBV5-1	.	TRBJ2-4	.	TGCGCCAGCAGTTTGGGGTCGGAAAACATTCAGTACTTC	CASSLGSENIQYF
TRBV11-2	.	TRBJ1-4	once	TGTGCCAGCAGCTTATCAGGTGGGGCCATGGCTGAAAAACTGTTTTTT	CASSLSGGAMAEKLFF
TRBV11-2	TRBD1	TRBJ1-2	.	TGTGCCAGTGAGGATGGGACCAGGGGGACCCACTATGGCTACACCTTC	CASEDGTRGTHYGYTF
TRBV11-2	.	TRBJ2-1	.	TGTGCCAGCAGCTTAGATATTTCTGGTTGGTCCTACAATGAGCAGTTCTTC	CASSLDISGWSYNEQFF
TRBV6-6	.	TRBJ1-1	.	TGTGCCAGCATGGGCAGTTGGGGAACTGAAGCTTTCTTT	CASMGSWGTEAFF
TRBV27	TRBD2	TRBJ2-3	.	TGTGCCAGCAGTTTACTTGGTGTAGCGGGGGCCCGCACAGATACGCAGTATTTT	CASSLLGVAGARTDTQYF
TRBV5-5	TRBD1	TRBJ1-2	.	TGTGCCAGCAGCTTGGCCATAGACAGGGGGGCCTATGGCTACACCTTC	CASSLAIDRGAYGYTF